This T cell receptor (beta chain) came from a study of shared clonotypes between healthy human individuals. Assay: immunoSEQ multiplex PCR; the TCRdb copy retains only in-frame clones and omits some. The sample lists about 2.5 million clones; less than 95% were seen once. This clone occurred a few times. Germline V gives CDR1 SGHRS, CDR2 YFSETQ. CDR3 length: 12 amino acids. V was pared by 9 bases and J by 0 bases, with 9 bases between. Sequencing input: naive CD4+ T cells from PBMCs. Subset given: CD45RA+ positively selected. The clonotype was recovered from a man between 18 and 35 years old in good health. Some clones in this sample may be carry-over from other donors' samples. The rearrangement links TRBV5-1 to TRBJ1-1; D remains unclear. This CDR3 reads CATRDLNTEAFF. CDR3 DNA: TGCGCCACCCGTGACCTGAACACTGAAGCTTTCTTT.